A selection of T cell receptor beta chains follows, all from one sample in a study of CD4 T cell repertoires in COVID-19. Clones were sequenced by immunoSEQ multiplex PCR, and TCRdb holds only the in-frame ones, with some missing. Of more than 65,000 clones listed, around 82% are singletons. Sequencing was performed on CD4+ T cells from peripheral blood, taken after recovery from COVID-19. Receptor source: a human donor who had COVID-19. Each CDR3 is given with its conserved first and last residue. Each record gives: CDR3 protein, CDR3 DNA, D gene, clone size, J gene, V gene. A D gene is named only where the DNA matches it firmly. For some rows the clone size is stated as once, few or many, or as a class when expanded; others skip it.

CASSPGLAGWGAETQYF	TGCGCCAGCAGCCCGGGACTAGCGGGATGGGGGGCGGAGACCCAGTACTTC	TRBD2	.	TRBJ2-5	TRBV4-1
CASTPSGGMSGNTIYF	TGTGCCAGCACCCCCTCGGGGGGAATGTCCGGAAACACCATATATTTT	.	.	TRBJ1-3	TRBV9
CASSVLAGDQETQYF	TGTGCCAGCAGCGTACTAGCGGGGGATCAAGAGACCCAGTACTTC	TRBD2	.	TRBJ2-5	TRBV9
CASSADRNNEQFF	TGTGCCAGCAGCGCGGACAGAAACAATGAGCAGTTCTTC	.	.	TRBJ2-1	TRBV11-2
CASSLRYQSSYEQYF	TGTGCCAGCAGCTTAAGATACCAGAGCTCCTACGAGCAGTACTTC	.	few	TRBJ2-7	TRBV7-8
CATSDTDLLDTQYF	TGTGCCACCAGTGACACGGACTTACTAGATACGCAGTATTTT	.	once	TRBJ2-3	TRBV24-1
CASSFTAGGNTIYF	TGCGCCAGCAGCTTCACAGCGGGAGGAAACACCATATATTTT	.	.	TRBJ1-3	TRBV5-1
CASTSGRIYNEQFF	TGCGCCAGTACTAGCGGGAGGATCTACAATGAGCAGTTCTTC	TRBD2	.	TRBJ2-1	TRBV5-1
CASRSGTGDNQPQHF	TGTGCCAGCAGGAGCGGGACAGGGGACAATCAGCCCCAGCATTTT	TRBD1	.	TRBJ1-5	TRBV6-5
CASSLGGVSAPEQFF	TGTGCCAGCAGCTTAGGCGGAGTATCGGCCCCTGAGCAGTTCTTC	.	.	TRBJ2-1	TRBV7-9
CAISEVASHTVDEQYF	TGTGCCATCAGTGAGGTAGCCAGCCATACTGTCGACGAGCAGTACTTC	.	.	TRBJ2-7	TRBV10-3
CASSSGTSLRNEQFF	TGTGCCAGCAGTTCCGGGACTAGCTTGAGGAATGAGCAGTTCTTC	TRBD2	.	TRBJ2-1	TRBV7-2
CASSSQGATGELFF	TGTGCCAGCAGCTCACAGGGGGCCACCGGGGAGCTGTTTTTT	TRBD1	once	TRBJ2-2	TRBV7-2
CASSETSTNYGYTF	TGCGCCAGCAGCGAGACATCAACTAACTATGGCTACACCTTC	.	.	TRBJ1-2	TRBV5-1
CASSTGGATYEQYF	TGTGCCAGCTCGACCGGGGGTGCCACCTACGAGCAGTACTTC	.	.	TRBJ2-7	TRBV28
CASSISRADPGELFF	TGTGCCAGTAGTATATCCAGGGCTGACCCCGGGGAGCTGTTTTTT	.	.	TRBJ2-2	TRBV19
CSVELGNTDTQYF	TGCAGCGTTGAGCTGGGAAACACAGATACGCAGTATTTT	.	.	TRBJ2-3	TRBV29-1
CASDGTPRSPLHF	TGTGCCAGCGATGGGACGCCGAGGTCACCCCTCCACTTT	.	.	TRBJ1-6	TRBV2
CASSLSTNSDSRYF	TGTGCCAGCAGCCTCTCGACAAATTCGGACAGCAGATATTTT	.	.	TRBJ1-3	TRBV11-2
CASSVRYNEQFF	TGTGCCAGTAGTGTGAGATACAATGAGCAGTTCTTC	.	.	TRBJ2-1	TRBV19
CASSLGVRQETQYF	TGTGCCAGCAGCTTGGGAGTTAGACAAGAGACCCAGTACTTC	.	.	TRBJ2-5	TRBV11-1
CASSLSGRAREQFF	TGCGCCAGCAGCTTGAGCGGGAGGGCCAGGGAGCAGTTCTTC	TRBD2	.	TRBJ2-1	TRBV5-1
CSVLGNTEAFF	TGCAGTGTTCTGGGGAACACTGAAGCTTTCTTT	.	.	TRBJ1-1	TRBV20-1
CASTDRNTGELFF	TGTGCCAGTACGGACAGGAACACCGGGGAGCTGTTTTTT	.	.	TRBJ2-2	TRBV10-3
CSVETGQRNTGELFF	TGCAGCGTTGAAACAGGGCAGAGGAACACCGGGGAGCTGTTTTTT	.	.	TRBJ2-2	TRBV29-1
CASSSRDRGRGYGYTF	TGTGCCAGCAGCTCCCGGGACAGGGGGCGCGGCTATGGCTACACCTTC	TRBD1	.	TRBJ1-2	TRBV7-8
CASSPPGAKTEAFF	TGTGCCAGCTCACCACCGGGAGCAAAAACTGAAGCTTTCTTT	.	.	TRBJ1-1	TRBV18
CASSPLTGPGNTIYF	TGTGCCAGCTCACCACTGACAGGTCCTGGAAACACCATATATTTT	.	.	TRBJ1-3	TRBV18
CASSPSGRARNEKLFF	TGTGCCAGCAGCCCCAGCGGGAGGGCCCGTAATGAAAAACTGTTTTTT	.	.	TRBJ1-4	TRBV28
CASSGTGSETQYF	TGTGCCAGTAGTGGGACAGGGTCGGAGACCCAGTACTTC	TRBD1	.	TRBJ2-5	TRBV19
CASSESQGSYTF	TGTGCCAGCAGTGAAAGCCAGGGGAGCTACACCTTC	.	.	TRBJ1-2	TRBV2
CASSPADRGRSGYTF	TGTGCCAGCAGTCCGGCGGACAGGGGGCGAAGCGGCTACACCTTC	TRBD1	.	TRBJ1-2	TRBV27
CASSPRTSGSVEEQYF	TGTGCCAGCAGCCCAAGGACTAGCGGGAGCGTCGAAGAGCAGTACTTC	TRBD2	.	TRBJ2-7	TRBV7-9
CSVEVLAGGEQYF	TGCAGCGTTGAAGTACTAGCGGGAGGCGAGCAGTACTTC	TRBD2	.	TRBJ2-7	TRBV29-1
CASTWALSSGANVLTF	TGTGCCAGCACTTGGGCCCTGAGCTCTGGGGCCAACGTCCTGACTTTC	.	.	TRBJ2-6	TRBV27
CASSLEIVGQGKSGNTIYF	TGTGCCAGCAGCTTAGAGATTGTTGGACAGGGGAAATCTGGAAACACCATATATTTT	TRBD1	.	TRBJ1-3	TRBV13
CASSLWGTGGAKNIQYF	TGTGCCAGCAGTTTATGGGGGACAGGTGGGGCCAAAAACATTCAGTACTTC	TRBD1	.	TRBJ2-4	TRBV27
CASSPGTAPTGELFF	TGTGCCAGCAGTCCAGGGACAGCTCCTACCGGGGAGCTGTTTTTT	TRBD1	.	TRBJ2-2	TRBV27
CASSSWGGGSTEAFF	TGTGCCAGTAGTTCCTGGGGGGGCGGAAGCACTGAAGCTTTCTTT	.	.	TRBJ1-1	TRBV19
CASSWSRTGGEGTEAFF	TGCGCCAGCAGCTGGTCGAGGACAGGGGGCGAGGGCACTGAAGCTTTCTTT	TRBD1	.	TRBJ1-1	TRBV5-1
CASSQLNPGLRLSYEQYF	TGTGCCAGCAGCCAACTTAATCCGGGACTCAGACTTTCCTACGAGCAGTACTTC	.	once	TRBJ2-7	TRBV14
CASSEQRRGEQYF	TGTGCCAGCAGTGAACAAAGACGGGGGGAGCAGTACTTC	.	.	TRBJ2-7	TRBV6-1
CASSPPGGGEYEQFF	TGTGCCAGCAGCCCCCCGGGGGGGGGCGAGTATGAGCAGTTCTTC	TRBD2	.	TRBJ2-1	TRBV11-2
CASSLFSGVNEKLFF	TGTGCCAGCAGCTTATTTTCGGGGGTCAATGAAAAACTGTTTTTT	.	.	TRBJ1-4	TRBV11-2
CASSLVTDYEQYF	TGTGCCAGCAGCTTAGTAACAGATTACGAGCAGTACTTC	.	few	TRBJ2-7	TRBV7-2
CASSSRGYNEQFF	TGTGCCAGTAGTAGCCGGGGGTACAATGAGCAGTTCTTC	.	.	TRBJ2-1	TRBV19
CASRQGAGNTEAFF	TGTGCCAGCAGACAGGGGGCCGGGAACACTGAAGCTTTCTTT	TRBD1	.	TRBJ1-1	TRBV3-1/TRBV3-2
CASSPSAGGEKLFF	TGTGCCAGCTCACCATCGGCAGGGGGTGAAAAACTGTTTTTT	TRBD1	.	TRBJ1-4	TRBV18
CASSYSRGSGGNNEQFF	TGTGCCAGCAGCTACTCTCGAGGTAGCGGGGGGAATAATGAGCAGTTCTTC	TRBD2	.	TRBJ2-1	TRBV7-9
CASSLGGRGRYGYTF	TGTGCCAGCAGCTTAGGGGGCAGGGGCCGCTATGGCTACACCTTC	.	.	TRBJ1-2	TRBV7-6
CASSIGPEYGYTF	TGTGCCAGTAGTATCGGGCCAGAGTATGGCTACACCTTC	.	.	TRBJ1-2	TRBV19
CASSLSRLAGDHTDTQYF	TGTGCCAGCAGCTTGAGTAGGCTAGCGGGAGACCACACAGATACGCAGTATTTT	TRBD2	.	TRBJ2-3	TRBV5-4
CASSLTTEAFF	TGTGCCAGCAGTTTGACCACTGAAGCTTTCTTT	.	.	TRBJ1-1	TRBV12-3/TRBV12-4